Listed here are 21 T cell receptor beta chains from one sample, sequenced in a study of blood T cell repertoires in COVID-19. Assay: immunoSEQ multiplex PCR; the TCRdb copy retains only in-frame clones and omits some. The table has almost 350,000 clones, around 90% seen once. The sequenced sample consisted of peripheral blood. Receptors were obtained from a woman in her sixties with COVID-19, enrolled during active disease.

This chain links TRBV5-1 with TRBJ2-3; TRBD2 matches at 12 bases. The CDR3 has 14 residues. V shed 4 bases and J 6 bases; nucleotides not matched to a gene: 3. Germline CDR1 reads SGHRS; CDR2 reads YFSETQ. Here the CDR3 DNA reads TGCGCCAGCAGCACTAGCGGGGGGATCGATACGCAGTATTTT. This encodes CASSTSGGIDTQYF. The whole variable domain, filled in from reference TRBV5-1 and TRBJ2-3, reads KAGVTQTPRYLIKTRGQQVTLSCSPISGHRSVSWYQQTPGQGLQFLFEYFSETQRNKGNFPGRFSGRQFSNSRSEMNVSTLELGDSALYLCASSTSGGIDTQYFGPGTRLTVL.

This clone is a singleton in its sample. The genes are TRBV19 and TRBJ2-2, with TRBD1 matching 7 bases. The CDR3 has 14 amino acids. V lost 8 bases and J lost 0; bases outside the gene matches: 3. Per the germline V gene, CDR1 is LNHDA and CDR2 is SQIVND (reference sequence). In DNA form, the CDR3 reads TGTGCCAGTTGTGGACAGGCGAACACCGGGGAGCTGTTTTTT. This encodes CASCGQANTGELFF. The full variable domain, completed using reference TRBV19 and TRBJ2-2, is DGGITQSPKYLFRKEGQNVTLSCEQNLNHDAMYWYRQDPGQGLRLIYYSQIVNDFQKGDIAEGYSVSREKKESFPLTVTSAQKNPTAFYLCASCGQANTGELFFGEGSRLTVL.

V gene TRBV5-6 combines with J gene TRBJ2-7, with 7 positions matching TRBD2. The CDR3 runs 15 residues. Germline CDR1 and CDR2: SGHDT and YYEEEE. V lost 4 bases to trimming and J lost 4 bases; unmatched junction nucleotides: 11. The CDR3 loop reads CASSPGTGGGYEQYF. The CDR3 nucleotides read TGTGCCAGCAGCCCTGGAACGGGCGGGGGATACGAGCAGTACTTC.

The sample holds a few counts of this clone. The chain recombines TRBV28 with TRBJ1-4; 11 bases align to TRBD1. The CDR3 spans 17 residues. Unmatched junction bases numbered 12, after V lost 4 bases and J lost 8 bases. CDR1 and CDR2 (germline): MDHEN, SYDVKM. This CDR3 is CASSSRGTGGGSEKLFF. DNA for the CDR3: TGTGCCAGCAGTTCGAGAGGGACAGGGGGAGGAAGCGAAAAACTGTTTTTT.

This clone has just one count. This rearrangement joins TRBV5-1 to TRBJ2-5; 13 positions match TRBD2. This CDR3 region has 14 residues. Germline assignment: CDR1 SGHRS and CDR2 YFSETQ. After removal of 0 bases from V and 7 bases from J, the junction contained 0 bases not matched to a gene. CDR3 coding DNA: TGCGCCAGCAGCTTGGGGACTAGCGGGGGGACCCAGTACTTC. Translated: CASSLGTSGGTQYF.

The CDR3 spells CASSSTDRVGGYTF. CDR3 bases: TGTGCCAGCAGTTCCACGGACAGGGTGGGGGGCTACACCTTC. The chain has TRBV6-5 and TRBJ1-2, with TRBD1 identical over 8 bases. The CDR3 is 14 amino acids. The V segment lost 4 bases and the J segment 8 bases; nucleotides outside the gene matches: 9. Per germline, CDR1 MNHEY and CDR2 SVGAGI.

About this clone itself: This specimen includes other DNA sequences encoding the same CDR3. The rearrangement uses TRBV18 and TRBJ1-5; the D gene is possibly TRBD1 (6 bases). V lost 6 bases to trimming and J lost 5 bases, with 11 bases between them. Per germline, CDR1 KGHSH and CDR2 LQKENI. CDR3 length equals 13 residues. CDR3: CASSPKGDQPQHF. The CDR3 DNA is TGTGCCAGCTCCCCCAAGGGGGATCAGCCCCAGCATTTT. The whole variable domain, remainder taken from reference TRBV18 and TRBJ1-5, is NAGVMQNPRHLVRRRGQEARLRCSPMKGHSHVYWYRQLPEEGLKFMVYLQKENIIDESGMPKERFSAEFPKEGPSILRIQQVVRGDSAAYFCASSPKGDQPQHFGDGTRLSIL.

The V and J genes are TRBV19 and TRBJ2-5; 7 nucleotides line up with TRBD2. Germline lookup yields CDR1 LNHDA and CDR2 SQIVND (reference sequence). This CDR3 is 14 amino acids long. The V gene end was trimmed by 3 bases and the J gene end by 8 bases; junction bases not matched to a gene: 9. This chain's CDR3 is CASSIRGEGYTQYF. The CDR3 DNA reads TGTGCCAGTAGTATTCGGGGGGAGGGATATACCCAGTACTTC.

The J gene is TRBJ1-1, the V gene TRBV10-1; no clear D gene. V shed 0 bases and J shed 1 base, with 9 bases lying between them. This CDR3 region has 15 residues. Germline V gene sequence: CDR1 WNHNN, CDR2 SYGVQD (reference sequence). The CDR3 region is CASSESGRPNTEAFF. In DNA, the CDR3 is TGCGCCAGCAGTGAGTCTGGGCGTCCGAACACTGAAGCTTTCTTT.

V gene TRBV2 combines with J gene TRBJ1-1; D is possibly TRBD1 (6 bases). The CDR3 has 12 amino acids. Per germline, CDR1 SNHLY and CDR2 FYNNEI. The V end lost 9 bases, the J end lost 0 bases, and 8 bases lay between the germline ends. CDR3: CASWTVNTEAFF. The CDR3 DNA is TGTGCCAGTTGGACAGTGAACACTGAAGCTTTCTTT.

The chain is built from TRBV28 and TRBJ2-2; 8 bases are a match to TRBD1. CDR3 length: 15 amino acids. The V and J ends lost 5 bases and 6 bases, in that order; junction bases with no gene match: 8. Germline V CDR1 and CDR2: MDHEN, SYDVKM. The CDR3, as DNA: TGTGCCAGCAGTGCTCAGGGGGCAGGGTCCGGGGAGCTGTTTTTT. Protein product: CASSAQGAGSGELFF.

The CDR3 region is CASSSKGAGHGYTF. The CDR3 bases are TGTGCCAGCAGCTCCAAGGGGGCGGGACATGGCTACACCTTC. The chain uses TRBV7-9 and TRBJ1-2, with 7 bases lining up with TRBD1. The CDR3 length is 14 residues. The trim removed 4 bases at V and 6 bases at J, leaving 8 bases unmatched. Germline CDR1 is SEHNR and CDR2 is FQNEAQ (reference sequence). The variable domain in full, with the rest retrieved from reference TRBV7-9 and TRBJ1-2, is DTGVSQNPRHKITKRGQNVTFRCDPISEHNRLYWYRQTLGQGPEFLTYFQNEAQLEKSRLLSDRFSAERPKGSFSTLEIQRTEQGDSAMYLCASSSKGAGHGYTFGSGTRLTVV.

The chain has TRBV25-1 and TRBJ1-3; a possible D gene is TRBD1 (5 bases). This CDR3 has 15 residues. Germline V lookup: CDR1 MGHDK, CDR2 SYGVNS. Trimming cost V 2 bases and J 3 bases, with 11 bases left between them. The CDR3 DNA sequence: TGTGCCAGCAGTGAACGGGGGATTTTTGGAAACACCATATATTTT. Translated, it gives CASSERGIFGNTIYF.

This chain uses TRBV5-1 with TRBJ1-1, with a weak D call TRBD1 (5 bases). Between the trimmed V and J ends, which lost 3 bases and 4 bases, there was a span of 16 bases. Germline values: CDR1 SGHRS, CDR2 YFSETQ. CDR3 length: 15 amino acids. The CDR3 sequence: CASSWGGPLTTEAFF. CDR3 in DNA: TGCGCCAGCAGCTGGGGGGGTCCGTTGACCACTGAAGCTTTCTTT.

The CDR3 DNA reads as TGTGCCTGGAGTGTCCCTAGGACTCCCGCCGGGGAGCTGTTTTTT. This gives the protein CAWSVPRTPAGELFF. This sequence joins TRBV30 and TRBJ2-2; weak D call: TRBD2 (5 bases). The CDR3 consists of 15 residues. Trimming took off 0 bases at V and 6 bases at J, with 14 bases between the two ends. Germline V gene data show CDR1 as GTSNPN and CDR2 as SVGIG (reference sequence).

CDR3 nucleotide sequence: TGTGCCAGCAGTTCCGGGACAGGGAACGAAAAACTGTTTTTT. Its translation: CASSSGTGNEKLFF. The chain links TRBV7-2 to TRBJ1-4; 9 positions match TRBD1. CDR1 is SGHTA, CDR2 FQGNSA, per germline. The J segment lost 8 bases and the V segment lost 6 bases, leaving 7 bases of the junction unmatched. CDR3 length: 14 residues.

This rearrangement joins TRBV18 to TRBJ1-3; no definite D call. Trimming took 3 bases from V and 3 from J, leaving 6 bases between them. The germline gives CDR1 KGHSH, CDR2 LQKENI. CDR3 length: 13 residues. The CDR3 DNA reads TGTGCCAGCTCACCGCGTAGTGGAAACACCATATATTTT. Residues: CASSPRSGNTIYF.

The CDR3 region has the DNA TGTGCCAGCAGCTACGACAGAGACTATGGCTACACCTTC. As protein: CASSYDRDYGYTF. V usage is TRBV7-8 and J usage is TRBJ1-2; a weak D match, TRBD1 (5 bases). Between the trimmed V and J ends, which lost 4 bases and 3 bases, there was a span of 9 bases. This CDR3 is 13 amino acids long. Germline assignment: CDR1 SGHVS and CDR2 FQNEAQ.

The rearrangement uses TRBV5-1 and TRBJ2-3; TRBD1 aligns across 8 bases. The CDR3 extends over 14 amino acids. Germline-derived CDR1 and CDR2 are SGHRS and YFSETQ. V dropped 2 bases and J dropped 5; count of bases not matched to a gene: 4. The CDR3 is CASSFGQGEDTQYF. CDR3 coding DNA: TGCGCCAGCAGCTTTGGACAGGGCGAAGATACGCAGTATTTT. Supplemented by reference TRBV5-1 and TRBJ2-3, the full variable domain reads KAGVTQTPRYLIKTRGQQVTLSCSPISGHRSVSWYQQTPGQGLQFLFEYFSETQRNKGNFPGRFSGRQFSNSRSEMNVSTLELGDSALYLCASSFGQGEDTQYFGPGTRLTVL.

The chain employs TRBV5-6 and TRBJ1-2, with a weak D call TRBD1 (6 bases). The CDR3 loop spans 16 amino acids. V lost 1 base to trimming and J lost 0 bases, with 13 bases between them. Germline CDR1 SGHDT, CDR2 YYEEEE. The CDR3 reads CASSLWLDSPNYGYTF. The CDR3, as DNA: TGTGCCAGCAGCTTGTGGCTGGACAGCCCTAACTATGGCTACACCTTC.

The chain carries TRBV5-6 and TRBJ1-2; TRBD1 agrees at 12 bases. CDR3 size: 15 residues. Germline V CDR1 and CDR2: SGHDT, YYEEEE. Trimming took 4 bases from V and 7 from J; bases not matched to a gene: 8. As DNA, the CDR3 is TGTGCCAGCAGCAAATGGGGACAGGGGGCGCGTGGCTACACCTTC. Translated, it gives CASSKWGQGARGYTF.